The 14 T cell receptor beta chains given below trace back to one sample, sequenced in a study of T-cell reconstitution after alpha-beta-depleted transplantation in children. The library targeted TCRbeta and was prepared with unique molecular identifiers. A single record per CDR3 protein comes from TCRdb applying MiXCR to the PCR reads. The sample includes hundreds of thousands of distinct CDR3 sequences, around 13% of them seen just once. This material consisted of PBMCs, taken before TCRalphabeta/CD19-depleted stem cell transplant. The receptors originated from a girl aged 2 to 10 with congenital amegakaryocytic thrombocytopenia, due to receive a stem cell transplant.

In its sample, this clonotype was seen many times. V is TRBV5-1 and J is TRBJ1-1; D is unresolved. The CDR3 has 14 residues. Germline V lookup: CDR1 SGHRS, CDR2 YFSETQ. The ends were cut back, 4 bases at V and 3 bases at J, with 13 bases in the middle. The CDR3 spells CASSPRTRDTEAFF. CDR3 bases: TGCGCCAGCAGCCCGAGGACGCGGGACACTGAAGCTTTCTTT.

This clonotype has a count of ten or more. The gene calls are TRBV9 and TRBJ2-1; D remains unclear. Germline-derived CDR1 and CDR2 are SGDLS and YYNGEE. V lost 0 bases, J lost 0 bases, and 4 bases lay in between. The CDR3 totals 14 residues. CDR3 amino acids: CASSVGHSYNEQFF. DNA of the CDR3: TGTGCCAGCAGCGTAGGACACTCCTACAATGAGCAGTTCTTC.

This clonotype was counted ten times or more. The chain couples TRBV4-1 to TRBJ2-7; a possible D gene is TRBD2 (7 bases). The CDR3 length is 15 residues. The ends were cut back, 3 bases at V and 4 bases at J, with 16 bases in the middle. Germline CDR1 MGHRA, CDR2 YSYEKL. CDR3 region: CASSQGPSGTYEQYF. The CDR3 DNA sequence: TGCGCCAGCAGCCAGGGTCCCAGCGGGACATACGAGCAGTACTTC.

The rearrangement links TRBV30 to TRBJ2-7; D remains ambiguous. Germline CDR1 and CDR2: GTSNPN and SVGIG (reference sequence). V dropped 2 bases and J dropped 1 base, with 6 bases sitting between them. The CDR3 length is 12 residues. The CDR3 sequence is CAWSRGSYEQYF. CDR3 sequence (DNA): TGTGCCTGGAGTCGAGGATCCTACGAGCAGTACTTC.

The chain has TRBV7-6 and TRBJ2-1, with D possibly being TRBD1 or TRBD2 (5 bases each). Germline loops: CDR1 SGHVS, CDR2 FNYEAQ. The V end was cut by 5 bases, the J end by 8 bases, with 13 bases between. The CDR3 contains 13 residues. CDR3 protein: CASSPTGADEQFF. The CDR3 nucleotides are TGTGCCAGCAGCCCCACCGGGGCGGATGAGCAGTTCTTC. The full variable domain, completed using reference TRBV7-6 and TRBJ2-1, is GAGVSQSPRYKVTKRGQDVALRCDPISGHVSLYWYRQALGQGPEFLTYFNYEAQQDKSGLPNDRFSAERPEGSISTLTIQRTEQRDSAMYRCASSPTGADEQFFGPGTRLTVL.

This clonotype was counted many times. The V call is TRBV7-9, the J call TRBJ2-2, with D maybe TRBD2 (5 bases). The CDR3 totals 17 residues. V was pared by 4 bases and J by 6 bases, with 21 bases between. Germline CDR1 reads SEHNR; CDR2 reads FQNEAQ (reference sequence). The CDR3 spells CASSSSFFGSGAGELFF. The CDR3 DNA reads TGTGCCAGCAGCTCCTCCTTTTTTGGGAGTGGCGCCGGGGAGCTGTTTTTT.

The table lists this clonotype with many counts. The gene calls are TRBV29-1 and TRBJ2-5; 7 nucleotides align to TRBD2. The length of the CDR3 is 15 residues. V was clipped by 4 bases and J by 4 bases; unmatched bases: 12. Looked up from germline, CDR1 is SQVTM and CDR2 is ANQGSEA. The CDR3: CSVGTRSQRGETQYF. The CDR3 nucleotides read TGCAGCGTTGGAACACGTAGCCAGCGGGGAGAGACCCAGTACTTC.

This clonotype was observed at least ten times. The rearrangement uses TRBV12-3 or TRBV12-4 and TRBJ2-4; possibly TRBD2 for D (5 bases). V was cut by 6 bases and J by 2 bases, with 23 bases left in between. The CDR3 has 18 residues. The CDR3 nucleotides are TGTGCCAGCAGCTCCAAGCCCTTACTAACTAGTCCCAAAAACATTCAGTACTTC. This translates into CASSSKPLLTSPKNIQYF.

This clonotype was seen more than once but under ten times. Here the CDR3 DNA reads TGTGCCAGCAATAACCGGGAGCAAAACAATGAGCAGTTCTTC. Amino acids: CASNNREQNNEQFF. This chain links TRBV6-2 or TRBV6-3 with TRBJ2-1; tentatively, D is TRBD2 (6 bases). This CDR3 is 14 amino acids long. V was pared by 7 bases and J by 5 bases, with 15 bases between. Germline loops: CDR1 MNHEY, CDR2 SVGEGT.

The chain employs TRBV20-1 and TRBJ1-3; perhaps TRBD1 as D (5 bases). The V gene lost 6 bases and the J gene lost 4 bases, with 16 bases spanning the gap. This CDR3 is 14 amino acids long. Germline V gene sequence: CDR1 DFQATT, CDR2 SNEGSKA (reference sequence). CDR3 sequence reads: CSALDSPEGNTIYF. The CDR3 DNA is TGCAGTGCCCTTGACAGTCCGGAGGGAAACACCATATATTTT.

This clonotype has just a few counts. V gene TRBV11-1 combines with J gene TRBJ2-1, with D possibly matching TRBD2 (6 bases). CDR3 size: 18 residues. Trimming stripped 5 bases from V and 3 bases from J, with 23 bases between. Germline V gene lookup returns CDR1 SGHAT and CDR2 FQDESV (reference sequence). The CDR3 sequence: CASSIRVFGRENYNEQFF. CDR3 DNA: TGTGCCAGCAGCATCAGGGTATTCGGGCGGGAAAACTACAATGAGCAGTTCTTC.

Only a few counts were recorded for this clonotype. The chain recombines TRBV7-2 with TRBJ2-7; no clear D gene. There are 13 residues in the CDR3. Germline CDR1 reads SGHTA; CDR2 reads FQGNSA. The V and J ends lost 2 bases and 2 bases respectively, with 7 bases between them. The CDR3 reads CASSLNHAYEQYF. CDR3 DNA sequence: TGTGCCAGCAGCTTAAACCATGCCTACGAGCAGTACTTC. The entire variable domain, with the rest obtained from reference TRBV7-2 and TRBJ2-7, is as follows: GAGVSQSPSNKVTEKGKDVELRCDPISGHTALYWYRQSLGQGLEFLIYFQGNSAPDKSGLPSDRFSAERTGGSVSTLTIQRTQQEDSAVYLCASSLNHAYEQYFGPGTRLTVT.

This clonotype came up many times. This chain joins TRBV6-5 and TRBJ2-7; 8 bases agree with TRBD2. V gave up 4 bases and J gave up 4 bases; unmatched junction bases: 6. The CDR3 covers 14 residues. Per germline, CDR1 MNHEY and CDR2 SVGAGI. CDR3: CASSSLSGDYEQYF. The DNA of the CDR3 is TGTGCCAGCAGTTCTCTTAGCGGGGATTACGAGCAGTACTTC.

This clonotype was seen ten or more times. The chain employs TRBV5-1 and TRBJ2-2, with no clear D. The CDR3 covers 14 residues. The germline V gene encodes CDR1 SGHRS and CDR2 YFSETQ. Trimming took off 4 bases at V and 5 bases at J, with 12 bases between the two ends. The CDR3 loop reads CASSPIMGTGELFF. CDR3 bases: TGCGCCAGCAGCCCCATCATGGGAACCGGGGAGCTGTTTTTT.